The rows below give T cell receptor beta chains drawn from one sample of a study of blood T cell repertoires in COVID-19. Here immunoSEQ multiplex PCR was the method, and the copy in TCRdb shows in-frame clones only, minus some. The sample consists of about 430,000 clones, roughly 90% of them appearing once. Sequencing was done on a sample of PBMCs or T cells enriched from blood (not recorded which). All receptors come from a woman aged 18-29 years who had been exposed to COVID-19. The CDR3 runs from the conserved cysteine through the conserved F or W. A D gene is named only where the DNA matches it firmly. A clone size is listed for some rows: how often the clone was seen (once, few, many), or a class if it is expanded.

J,V,size,D,DNA,CDR3
TRBJ1-1,TRBV28,few,.,TGTGCCAGCAGTTTTCGGGGGAGGGCTGAAGCTTTCTTT,CASSFRGRAEAFF
TRBJ2-1,TRBV18,.,.,TGTGCCAGCTCACCACTAAGGCCAGTAGGGAGCTCCTACAATGAGCAGTTCTTC,CASSPLRPVGSSYNEQFF
TRBJ2-7,TRBV28,.,.,TGTGCCAGCAGGCCCTCGGGTTTCTACGAGCAGTACTTC,CASRPSGFYEQYF
TRBJ2-7,TRBV7-2,.,TRBD2,TGTGCCAGCAGCTTAGATGGAGCGGGGGGGCCTTACGAGCAGTACTTC,CASSLDGAGGPYEQYF
TRBJ1-1,TRBV2,.,TRBD1,TGTGCCAGCAGTGAGCACAGGGGGCCCACTGAAGCTTTCTTT,CASSEHRGPTEAFF
TRBJ2-2,TRBV4-3,.,TRBD2,TGCGCCAGCAGCCAATTTACTAGCGGGGGGGCGGTCGGGGAGCTGTTTTTT,CASSQFTSGGAVGELFF
TRBJ2-1,TRBV11-2,.,TRBD2,TGTGCCAGCAGCGATGGACTAGCGGGAGGGCCCTCCTACAATGAGCAGTTCTTC,CASSDGLAGGPSYNEQFF
TRBJ2-1,TRBV11-3,.,.,TGTGCCAGCAGCGACCGGGGATATGAGCAGTTCTTC,CASSDRGYEQFF
TRBJ2-7,TRBV5-4,.,.,TGTGCCAGCAGCCGTGGAGGTTCGGGTACCTACGAGCAGTACTTC,CASSRGGSGTYEQYF
TRBJ2-3,TRBV18,.,.,TGTGCCAGCTCACCAGGGGCTACCCGTAGCACAGATACGCAGTATTTT,CASSPGATRSTDTQYF
TRBJ2-7,TRBV5-1,.,.,TGCGCCAGCAGCTCAGGGATTTTCGGCTCCTACGAGCAGTACTTC,CASSSGIFGSYEQYF
TRBJ2-2,TRBV9,.,.,TGTGCCAGCAACATACCTTCGACAGGACCGAACACCGGGGAGCTGTTTTTT,CASNIPSTGPNTGELFF
TRBJ2-2,TRBV9,.,TRBD2,TGTGCCAGCAGCGTAGTTAGCGGGACAACCGGGGAGCTGTTTTTT,CASSVVSGTTGELFF
TRBJ1-1,TRBV3-1/TRBV3-2,.,.,TGTGCCAGCAGCCAAGAGTCCCAGGGAATGAACACTGAAGCTTTCTTT,CASSQESQGMNTEAFF
TRBJ2-1,TRBV19,.,TRBD2,TGTGCCAGTAGTATTCTGGCTAGCGGGGGTCACAATGAGCAGTTCTTC,CASSILASGGHNEQFF
TRBJ2-2,TRBV7-8,.,TRBD1,TGTGCCAGCATCCTATCCGGGACAGGGACCGGGGAGCTGTTTTTT,CASILSGTGTGELFF
TRBJ1-4,TRBV18,.,.,TGTGCCAGCTCACCACTCCAGGGGAGTAATAATGAAAAACTGTTTTTT,CASSPLQGSNNEKLFF
TRBJ2-2,TRBV10-1,few,TRBD2,TGCGCCAGCAGTGAGGGGACTAGCTCGAACACCGGGGAGCTGTTTTTT,CASSEGTSSNTGELFF
TRBJ1-4,TRBV9,.,.,TGTGCCAGCAGCGTAGAGACAGGAGTTAATGAAAAACTGTTTTTT,CASSVETGVNEKLFF
TRBJ2-7,TRBV5-4,.,.,TGTGCCAGCAGCTTGAGGACAAGCTACGAGCAGTACTTC,CASSLRTSYEQYF
TRBJ2-3,TRBV11-3,.,TRBD1,TGTGCCAGCAGCTACTTTTCAGGGGGCGGTACGCAGTATTTT,CASSYFSGGGTQYF
TRBJ2-7,TRBV5-8,.,.,TGTGCCAGCAGCTTGTTCAACGGCTACGAGCAGTACTTC,CASSLFNGYEQYF
TRBJ2-7,TRBV19,once,.,TGTGCCAGTAGTTCTCCCGGGGGAGCGGATTCCTCCTACGAGCAGTACTTC,CASSSPGGADSSYEQYF
TRBJ2-1,TRBV5-4,.,.,TGTGCCAGCAGCTTGGTGGCAGGGCTGAATGAGCAGTTCTTC,CASSLVAGLNEQFF
TRBJ1-5,TRBV5-6,.,TRBD1,TGTGCCAGCAGCTACTTGGGGACAGGGGACAATCAGCCCCAGCATTTT,CASSYLGTGDNQPQHF
TRBJ2-7,TRBV7-2,.,TRBD1,TGTGCCAGCAGCTTAGCTCGGACAGGGTGGAATTACGAGCAGTACTTC,CASSLARTGWNYEQYF
TRBJ2-1,TRBV5-1,once,TRBD2,TGCGCCAGCAGCACCCGGGAGGGGGGGTCTGAGCAGTTCTTC,CASSTREGGSEQFF
TRBJ2-1,TRBV4-1,.,.,TGCGCCAGCAGCCAAGGGGACAGGGCGGCTAGCGGGAGATCAGGGCAGTTCTTC,CASSQGDRAASGRSGQFF
TRBJ2-7,TRBV28,.,TRBD2,TGTGCCAGCAGTTTTTCAAGAGGGACTACCTACGAGCAGTACTTC,CASSFSRGTTYEQYF
TRBJ1-4,TRBV4-3,.,TRBD1,TGCGCCAGCAGCCAAGGGACAGGGTTTGAAAAACTGTTTTTT,CASSQGTGFEKLFF
TRBJ1-6,TRBV2,.,.,TGTGCCAGCAGTGAAGAGGTAGGGTCGGGATCACCCCTCCACTTT,CASSEEVGSGSPLHF
TRBJ1-4,TRBV28,.,.,TGTGCCAGCAGTACCACCCCCGGGGAACTGTTTTTT,CASSTTPGELFF
TRBJ1-4,TRBV9,.,.,TGTGCCAGCAGCGTAGGGGGGCTGGATGAAAAACTGTTTTTT,CASSVGGLDEKLFF
TRBJ1-4,TRBV5-6,.,TRBD1,TGTGCCAGCAGCGGGAAGGACAGGGTAGATTTCGCAGGTTATGAAAAACTGTTTTTT,CASSGKDRVDFAGYEKLFF
TRBJ1-6,TRBV28,.,.,TGTGCCAGCAGTCCCCCGAATTCACCCCTCCACTTT,CASSPPNSPLHF
TRBJ1-6,TRBV6-4,.,.,TGTGCCAGCACCCAGGGCGAAGGGGGTTCACCCCTCCACTTT,CASTQGEGGSPLHF
TRBJ1-3,TRBV7-9,.,.,TGTGCCAGCAGCCGCCGGGACAAACCGAACACCATATATTTT,CASSRRDKPNTIYF
TRBJ2-1,TRBV18,.,TRBD2,TGTGCCAGCTCACCTCGGGAGGCCTACCACAATGAGCAGTTCTTC,CASSPREAYHNEQFF
TRBJ1-5,TRBV28,once,.,TGTGCCAGCCGGAGTAGCCTATATCAGCCCCAGCATTTT,CASRSSLYQPQHF
TRBJ2-7,TRBV4-1,.,.,TGCGCCAGCAGCCAAGCAGCGGGTTTAATTTACGAGCAGTACTTC,CASSQAAGLIYEQYF
TRBJ2-2,TRBV12-3/TRBV12-4,.,.,TGTGCCAGCAGTCGGACAGCCGGGGAGCTGTTTTTT,CASSRTAGELFF
TRBJ2-1,TRBV7-3,.,.,TGTGCCAGCAGCTCCACAGCTTACAATGAGCAGTTCTTC,CASSSTAYNEQFF
TRBJ1-5,TRBV9,.,.,TGTGCCAGCAGCGTCGACGAGGGTTCCCCACATCAGCCCCAGCATTTT,CASSVDEGSPHQPQHF
TRBJ2-7,TRBV27,.,.,TGTGCCAGCAGTTTATCTTCCCCGGAGCAGATAACCTACGAGCAGTACTTC,CASSLSSPEQITYEQYF
TRBJ2-1,TRBV19,.,TRBD2,TGTGCCAGTAGTCCTAGCGGGGGCTACAATGAGCAGTTCTTC,CASSPSGGYNEQFF
TRBJ2-5,TRBV7-7,.,TRBD2,TGTGCTAGCAGCTTAATTTCATGGCGGGAGGTGCAATCGGGAGAGACCCAGTACTTC,CASSLISWREVQSGETQYF
TRBJ2-2,TRBV7-9,.,.,TGTGCCAGCAGCTTCGGTGAGGCAGCCGGGGAGCTGTTTTTT,CASSFGEAAGELFF
TRBJ2-7,TRBV28,.,TRBD2,TGTGCCAGCAGCCTCGGACTAGCGGGAGTGGGCTCCTACGAGCAGTACTTC,CASSLGLAGVGSYEQYF
TRBJ2-7,TRBV6-2/TRBV6-3,.,.,TGTGCCAGCAGTGACCGTAGACTTTCCTACGAGCAGTACTTC,CASSDRRLSYEQYF